The rows below give T cell receptor beta chains drawn from one sample of a study of CD8+ T cells in alopecia areata. Assay used: immunoSEQ multiplex PCR; TCRdb lists only in-frame clones, some missing. Among some 130,000 clones, nearly 55% were seen once, and the ten largest hold 15% to 20%. The sequencing here drew on CD8+ T cells sorted from blood, taken at week 4, from a patient treated with tofacitinib. The receptors were sampled from a human donor with alopecia areata. CDR3s include the opening cysteine and the closing phenylalanine or tryptophan. A D gene is named only where the DNA matches it firmly. Rows may omit the clone size; those that give it use once, few, many or a size class.

j_call: TRBJ2-7
clone_size: NA
d_call: NA
v_call: TRBV7-9
cdr3_length: 16
cdr3_nt: TGTGCCAGCAGCATGCCACAGGGAGAATTATCCTACGAGCAGTACTTC
cdr3_aa: CASSMPQGELSYEQYF

j_call: TRBJ2-6
clone_size: NA
d_call: NA
v_call: TRBV2
cdr3_length: 15
cdr3_nt: TGTGCCAGCAGTGAGGGGGGTACCGGGGCCAACGTCCTGACTTTC
cdr3_aa: CASSEGGTGANVLTF

j_call: TRBJ2-1
clone_size: NA
d_call: TRBD2
v_call: TRBV9
cdr3_length: 14
cdr3_nt: TGTGCCAGCAGCGTAGCGGGGGGAAGGAATGAGCAGTTCTTC
cdr3_aa: CASSVAGGRNEQFF

j_call: TRBJ2-2
clone_size: NA
d_call: TRBD2
v_call: TRBV6-5
cdr3_length: 16
cdr3_nt: TGTGCCAGCAGTTACTCGCGGGGGGCCCACACCGGGGAGCTGTTTTTT
cdr3_aa: CASSYSRGAHTGELFF

j_call: TRBJ1-2
clone_size: few
d_call: NA
v_call: TRBV9
cdr3_length: 13
cdr3_nt: TGTGCCAGCAGCGTCGGGGAGGGGAAGGGCTACACCTTC
cdr3_aa: CASSVGEGKGYTF

j_call: TRBJ2-1
clone_size: NA
d_call: NA
v_call: TRBV14
cdr3_length: 15
cdr3_nt: TGTGCCAGCAGTCAGACGGCGATTAAGGTCAATGAGCAGTTCTTC
cdr3_aa: CASSQTAIKVNEQFF

j_call: TRBJ2-1
clone_size: few
d_call: TRBD1
v_call: TRBV9
cdr3_length: 14
cdr3_nt: TGTGCCAGCAGCGCTGGACAGGCATACAATGAGCAGTTCTTC
cdr3_aa: CASSAGQAYNEQFF

j_call: TRBJ2-1
clone_size: few
d_call: TRBD1
v_call: TRBV6-4
cdr3_length: 15
cdr3_nt: TGTGCCAGCAGTGAGGCGGCAGGGGGCTTCAATGAGCAGTTCTTC
cdr3_aa: CASSEAAGGFNEQFF

j_call: TRBJ1-2
clone_size: NA
d_call: NA
v_call: TRBV30
cdr3_length: 13
cdr3_nt: TGTGCCTGGAGTCCGGGGGGCGGCTATGGCTACACCTTC
cdr3_aa: CAWSPGGGYGYTF

j_call: TRBJ2-2
clone_size: NA
d_call: NA
v_call: TRBV5-6
cdr3_length: 12
cdr3_nt: TGTGCCAGCAGCTTGGTCAAGGGGGAGCTGTTTTTT
cdr3_aa: CASSLVKGELFF

j_call: TRBJ2-7
clone_size: NA
d_call: TRBD2
v_call: TRBV2
cdr3_length: 15
cdr3_nt: TGTGCCAGCAGTTGGGGACTAGCGGAAACCTACGAGCAGTACTTC
cdr3_aa: CASSWGLAETYEQYF

j_call: TRBJ1-5
clone_size: NA
d_call: NA
v_call: TRBV15
cdr3_length: 12
cdr3_nt: TGTGCCACCAGTCCAGGAGCTCAGCCCCAGCATTTT
cdr3_aa: CATSPGAQPQHF

j_call: TRBJ2-7
clone_size: NA
d_call: TRBD2
v_call: TRBV4-2
cdr3_length: 17
cdr3_nt: TGTGCCAGCAGCCAACTTCTAGCGGGGGCCGAGGCCTACGAGCAGTACTTC
cdr3_aa: CASSQLLAGAEAYEQYF

j_call: TRBJ2-3
clone_size: few
d_call: NA
v_call: TRBV2
cdr3_length: 11
cdr3_nt: TGTGCCAGCAGTGATGAGGGTACGCAGTATTTT
cdr3_aa: CASSDEGTQYF

j_call: TRBJ1-6
clone_size: NA
d_call: NA
v_call: TRBV25-1
cdr3_length: 15
cdr3_nt: TGTGCCAGCAGTGCCCAGGGCTCCTATAATTCACCCCTCCACTTT
cdr3_aa: CASSAQGSYNSPLHF

j_call: TRBJ1-2
clone_size: NA
d_call: NA
v_call: TRBV10-3
cdr3_length: 15
cdr3_nt: TGTGCCATCAGTGAGACCGTTGGGGGGGACTATGGCTACACCTTC
cdr3_aa: CAISETVGGDYGYTF

j_call: TRBJ1-2
clone_size: NA
d_call: NA
v_call: TRBV14
cdr3_length: 16
cdr3_nt: TGTGCCAGCAGCCAAGATGCGGGGGCGAGTACCTATGGCTACACCTTC
cdr3_aa: CASSQDAGASTYGYTF

j_call: TRBJ2-7
clone_size: NA
d_call: NA
v_call: TRBV7-2
cdr3_length: 14
cdr3_nt: TGTGCCAGCAGCCGCACGAAGGTTCCCTACGAGCAGTACTTC
cdr3_aa: CASSRTKVPYEQYF

j_call: TRBJ2-7
clone_size: NA
d_call: TRBD2
v_call: TRBV30
cdr3_length: 16
cdr3_nt: TGTGCCTGGAGCGGGGTCGAACGCGGGGGGTCCTACGAGCAGTACTTC
cdr3_aa: CAWSGVERGGSYEQYF

j_call: TRBJ2-1
clone_size: few
d_call: TRBD1
v_call: TRBV4-1
cdr3_length: 15
cdr3_nt: TGCGCCAGCAGCCGACGACAGGGTAATTACAATGAGCAGTTCTTC
cdr3_aa: CASSRRQGNYNEQFF

j_call: TRBJ2-7
clone_size: NA
d_call: NA
v_call: TRBV7-8
cdr3_length: 14
cdr3_nt: TGTGCCAGCAGCTTAGCTTCGGGGGCCTACGAGCAGTACTTC
cdr3_aa: CASSLASGAYEQYF

j_call: TRBJ2-4
clone_size: NA
d_call: NA
v_call: TRBV18
cdr3_length: 13
cdr3_nt: TGTGCCAGCTCACCACCGGAGGAAAACATTCAGTACTTC
cdr3_aa: CASSPPEENIQYF

j_call: TRBJ1-1
clone_size: NA
d_call: NA
v_call: TRBV13
cdr3_length: 15
cdr3_nt: TGTGCCAGCAGCACACTCCGGGGAGGAGGGACTGAAGCTTTCTTT
cdr3_aa: CASSTLRGGGTEAFF

j_call: TRBJ2-5
clone_size: few
d_call: NA
v_call: TRBV4-3
cdr3_length: 13
cdr3_nt: TGCGCCAGCAGCTCGGGAACCCAAGAGACCCAGTACTTC
cdr3_aa: CASSSGTQETQYF

j_call: TRBJ1-2
clone_size: NA
d_call: NA
v_call: TRBV2
cdr3_length: 15
cdr3_nt: TGTGCCAGCAGTGAAATAAGGGTCTCGGGCTATGGCTACACCTTC
cdr3_aa: CASSEIRVSGYGYTF

j_call: TRBJ2-3
clone_size: NA
d_call: NA
v_call: TRBV10-3
cdr3_length: 16
cdr3_nt: TGTGCCAGCAGTTACTCAATAACCGGAGGCACAGATACGCAGTATTTT
cdr3_aa: CASSYSITGGTDTQYF

j_call: TRBJ1-1
clone_size: NA
d_call: NA
v_call: TRBV14
cdr3_length: 15
cdr3_nt: TGTGCCAGCAGCCAAGATTCTGGGTGGGGCACTGAAGCTTTCTTT
cdr3_aa: CASSQDSGWGTEAFF

j_call: TRBJ2-7
clone_size: NA
d_call: NA
v_call: TRBV5-1
cdr3_length: 13
cdr3_nt: TGCGCCAGCAGTTTTAACGTAAACTACGAGCAGTACTTC
cdr3_aa: CASSFNVNYEQYF

j_call: TRBJ1-2
clone_size: many
d_call: TRBD1
v_call: TRBV29-1
cdr3_length: 13
cdr3_nt: TGCAGCGCAGGGACAGGGAGCCTTTATGGCTACACCTTC
cdr3_aa: CSAGTGSLYGYTF